These 2 T cell receptor beta chains originate from one sample sequenced in a study of cytomegalovirus exposure and HLA in healthy donors. Researchers ran the PCR with 60 Vbeta and 13 Jbeta primers. Clones were sequenced by immunoSEQ multiplex PCR, and TCRdb holds only the in-frame ones, with some missing. The table has over 150,000 clones, more than 70% seen once. The sequenced material came from PBMCs. All receptors come from a man aged 25-40 years in good health and CMV-seropositive.

The chain recombines TRBV5-1 with TRBJ2-7, with D maybe TRBD2 (6 bases). Trimming removed 3 bases at V and 4 bases at J, with 17 bases between. This CDR3 region has 15 residues. Germline V gene sequence: CDR1 SGHRS, CDR2 YFSETQ. DNA for the CDR3: TGCGCCAGCAGCTCCGGCGCGGGGTTGAGTTACGAGCAGTACTTC. Encoded protein: CASSSGAGLSYEQYF.

The chain uses TRBV19 and TRBJ1-2; tentatively, D is TRBD1 (6 bases). Trimming stripped 1 base from V and 6 bases from J, with 21 bases between. Germline V gene lookup returns CDR1 LNHDA and CDR2 SQIVND (reference sequence). CDR3 length equals 17 residues. CDR3 residues: CASSIGPTETGVNGYTF. The CDR3 DNA reads TGTGCCAGTAGTATAGGTCCAACAGAGACAGGAGTTAATGGCTACACCTTC.